The 14 T cell receptor beta chains below were found in one sample sequenced in a study of breast tumors, draining lymph nodes, adjacent tissues. Samples came from axillary lymph nodes draining the breast cancer. TCRdb passed the multiplex PCR reads through MiXCR, listing each CDR3 protein once. This table holds over 100,000 distinct CDR3 sequences, about 22% found once. The sample comprised axillary lymph node tissue. The source of these receptors is a female donor with breast cancer. Some clones in this sample may be carry-over from other donors' samples.

This clonotype was seen a few times. This may be a read error, as it is one base from a much larger clone. This sequence joins TRBV20-1 and TRBJ2-1, with 10 positions matching TRBD2. The V gene's germline CDR1 is DFQATT and CDR2 SNEGSKA (reference sequence). The CDR3 totals 13 residues. In DNA, the CDR3 is TGCAGTGCTTTAGCGGGAGGCCCCAATGTGCAGTTCTTC. Residues: CSALAGGPNVQFF.

The chain is built from TRBV28 and TRBJ2-5; TRBD1 matches at 8 bases. The trim removed 3 bases at V and 4 bases at J, leaving 4 bases unmatched. The CDR3 is 14 amino acids. The V gene's germline CDR1 is MDHEN and CDR2 SYDVKM. DNA of the CDR3: TGTGCCAGCAGTTTTAACCAGGGGGCAGAGACCCAGTACTTC. Residues: CASSFNQGAETQYF.

The sample holds many counts of this clonotype. This chain joins TRBV19 and TRBJ2-3, with 10 bases matching TRBD2. Per germline, CDR1 LNHDA and CDR2 SQIVND (reference sequence). The length of the CDR3 is 16 residues. Germline trimming cut 0 bases from V and 1 base from J; bases unmatched to any gene: 1. The CDR3 region has the DNA TGTGCCAGTAGTATAGATCTAGCGGGAGGCACAGATACGCAGTATTTT. It encodes CASSIDLAGGTDTQYF.

Note on this clonotype: A clone one base away is much larger, so this may be a read error. The chain has TRBV19 and TRBJ2-7; no reliable D call. The V gene's germline CDR1 is LNHDA and CDR2 SQIVND (reference sequence). CDR3 size: 12 residues. The CDR3 region has the DNA TGTGCCAGTATGGCAGACTCCTACGAGCGGTACTTC. This translates into CASMADSYERYF.

Turning to this clonotype: Being one base from a much bigger clone, this may be a read error. The rearrangement joins TRBV6-2 or TRBV6-3 to TRBJ2-3, with D tentatively TRBD2 (6 bases). The CDR3 is 13 amino acids. Germline V lookup: CDR1 MNHEY, CDR2 SVGEGT. The CDR3 sequence is CASSYRSGDTRYF. For the CDR3, the DNA is TGTGCCAGCAGTTACCGGTCGGGGGATACGCGGTATTTT.

This clonotype has at least ten counts. The chain has TRBV6-5 and TRBJ2-2; TRBD2 aligns across 13 bases. The V and J ends lost 6 bases and 5 bases, in that order; junction bases with no gene match: 12. CDR1 and CDR2 from the germline V gene are MNHEY and SVGAGI. CDR3 length: 18 amino acids. The CDR3: CASRGTSGTRFWTGELFF. DNA of the CDR3: TGTGCCAGCAGGGGGACTAGCGGGACCCGATTTTGGACCGGGGAGCTGTTTTTT.

The sample holds many counts of this clonotype. V is TRBV20-1 and J is TRBJ1-2; 7 bases are a match to TRBD1. Germline loops: CDR1 DFQATT, CDR2 SNEGSKA (reference sequence). The J segment lost 4 bases and the V segment lost 0 bases, leaving 8 bases of the junction unmatched. The CDR3 extends over 15 amino acids. The CDR3 DNA follows: TGCAGTGCTAGAGATTTTAACAGGGGAAGCTATGGCTACACCTTC. As protein: CSARDFNRGSYGYTF.

As to this clonotype: A much bigger clone sits one base away, suggesting this may be a read error. This rearrangement joins TRBV12-3 or TRBV12-4 to TRBJ1-4; 10 nucleotides match TRBD1. This CDR3 region has 16 residues. V was clipped by 5 bases and J by 7 bases; unmatched bases: 10. The CDR3, as DNA: TGTGCCAGCAGTCCTGCAGTGGGGACAGGGGCTGAAAAACTGTTTTTT. Its protein is CASSPAVGTGAEKLFF.

This clonotype was counted a single time. The chain is built from TRBV28 and TRBJ1-5; perhaps TRBD1 as D (6 bases). The V and J ends lost 3 bases and 6 bases respectively, with 9 bases between them. Per the germline V gene, CDR1 is MDHEN and CDR2 is SYDVKM. The CDR3 has 13 amino acids. CDR3 coding DNA: TGTGCCAGCAGTTTTGGGGGGCCTCAGCCCCAGCATTTT. Its translation is CASSFGGPQPQHF.

This clonotype was picked up many times. The V and J genes are TRBV4-1 and TRBJ2-1; 12 nucleotides line up with TRBD2. Trimming cost V 8 bases and J 5 bases; bases outside gene matches: 10. This CDR3 is built from 16 residues. Germline lookup yields CDR1 MGHRA and CDR2 YSYEKL. The CDR3 region is CASELAGGVGNNEQFF. CDR3 coding DNA: TGCGCCAGCGAACTAGCGGGAGGTGTAGGAAACAATGAGCAGTTCTTC.

As regards this clonotype: Since no conserved phenylalanine or tryptophan closes the CDR3, a read error is the likely cause. The genes are TRBV10-3 and TRBJ1-5, with D possibly matching TRBD1 (5 bases). The CDR3 is 13 amino acids. Germline CDR1 reads ENHRY; CDR2 reads SYGVKD. V lost 7 bases and J lost 5, with 12 bases in between. CDR3 nucleotides: TGTGCCATCACCCGACAGCTGGATCAGCCCCAGCATTCT. It codes for CAITRQLDQPQHS.

Notes on this clonotype: A much larger clone lies a single base off, so this may be a read error. The genes are TRBV2 and TRBJ1-4; TRBD1 agrees at 7 bases. Germline values: CDR1 SNHLY, CDR2 FYNNEI. The length of the CDR3 is 15 residues. DNA for the CDR3: TGTGCCAGCAGAGGAAACAGGGGCTTTACTGAAAGACTGTTTTTT. Translated, it gives CASRGNRGFTERLFF.

There are a few counts of this clonotype. This sequence joins TRBV11-2 and TRBJ2-2, with TRBD1 as a possible D gene (6 bases). Germline CDR1 SGHAT, CDR2 FQNNGV. The CDR3 is 16 residues long. Trimming stripped 0 bases from V and 1 base from J, with 9 bases between. The CDR3 coding sequence is TGTGCCAGCAGCTTAGATCAGGACAGGAACACCGGGGAGCTGTTTTTT. This translates into CASSLDQDRNTGELFF.

This clonotype showed up many times. The chain links TRBV5-4 to TRBJ1-2; 7 nucleotides agree with TRBD1. The CDR3 has 14 residues. Germline values: CDR1 SGHNT, CDR2 YYREEE (reference sequence). V was pared by 0 bases and J by 8 bases, with 7 bases of the junction left unmatched. CDR3 protein: CASSLEGGARGYTF. In DNA form, the CDR3 reads TGTGCCAGCAGCTTGGAAGGGGGCGCGCGGGGCTACACCTTC.